What follows describes a single T cell receptor beta chain. Its target is not known. A spike-in of synthetic TCR analog templates was added to each PCR. Assay: immunoSEQ multiplex PCR; the TCRdb copy retains only in-frame clones and omits some. The sample yields some 50,000 clones, approximately 85% seen once. The time point was: peripheral blood 6 weeks after treatment start. This specimen belongs to a study of PD-L1 blockade in urothelial cancer. Study-level findings and limits: Below-median TCR clonality that was measured in pretreatment blood predicted better survival.

Germline-derived CDR1 and CDR2 are SNHLY and FYNNEI. Trimming cost V 4 bases and J 3 bases, with 10 bases left between them. This CDR3 is built from 13 residues. The sample in question was PBMCs, obtained around atezolizumab (anti-PD-L1) treatment. The chain combines TRBV2 with TRBJ2-7, with D perhaps TRBD1 (6 bases). The TCR comes from a man in his forties or fifties with urothelial cancer. The CDR3 bases are TGTGCCAGCAGTGGAGACAGGAACTACGAGCAGTACTTC. This sequence encodes CASSGDRNYEQYF. The whole variable domain, remainder taken from reference TRBV2 and TRBJ2-7, is EPEVTQTPSHQVTQMGQEVILRCVPISNHLYFYWYRQILGQKVEFLVSFYNNEISEKSEIFDDQFSVERPDGSNFTLKIRSTKLEDSAMYFCASSGDRNYEQYFGPGTRLTVT.